Listed here are 12 T cell receptor beta chains from one sample, sequenced in a study. TCRdb re-called the RT-PCR reads through MiXCR, storing one row per CDR3 protein. The repertoire consists of around 700,000 distinct CDR3 sequences, with 14% occurring once and the leading ten covering 3% to 4.5%. The sample taken for sequencing was memory CD4+ T cells from blood. The receptors shown here come from a female donor in good health, serving as a healthy control.

This clonotype has ten or more counts. J is TRBJ2-7 and V is TRBV10-1, with 8 bases aligning to TRBD1. CDR1 WNHNN and CDR2 SYGVQD come from the germline V gene (reference sequence). There are 13 residues in the CDR3. With 4 bases clipped from V and 7 bases from J, the junction kept 6 bases outside the gene matches. Here the CDR3 DNA reads TGCGCCAGCAGTGTCGGACAGGGTTTGGAGCAGTACTTC. This sequence encodes CASSVGQGLEQYF.

V usage is TRBV18 and J usage is TRBJ2-2; D remains ambiguous. The CDR3 sequence is 13 residues long. Germline loops: CDR1 KGHSH, CDR2 LQKENI. V was clipped by 0 bases and J by 7 bases, with 6 bases between them. The CDR3 sequence is CASSPPGGGELFF. The CDR3 bases are TGTGCCAGCTCACCACCCGGTGGCGGGGAGCTGTTTTTT.

The rearrangement joins TRBV3-1 to TRBJ1-2; D is unclear. V dropped 3 bases and J dropped 8 bases, with 13 bases sitting between them. Germline-derived CDR1 and CDR2 are LGHDT and YNNKEL (reference sequence). CDR3 size: 13 residues. The CDR3 DNA reads as TGTGCCAGCAGCCAGTGGGAGGGAGAAGGCTACACCTTC. It encodes CASSQWEGEGYTF.

Many counts were recorded for this clonotype. For the CDR3, the DNA is TGCGCCAGCAGTGAGTCGGGGGAGAGACCGGAGACCCAGTACTTC. Its translation is CASSESGERPETQYF. The rearrangement links TRBV10-2 to TRBJ2-5; D possibly matches TRBD1 or TRBD2 (5 bases each). Germline CDR1 reads WSHSY; CDR2 reads SAAADI. Trimming left V 0 bases short and J 5 bases short, with 13 bases between. This CDR3 is built from 15 residues.

V is TRBV3-1 and J is TRBJ1-6, with 7 bases lining up with TRBD1. The J segment lost 7 bases and the V segment lost 4 bases, leaving 7 bases of the junction unmatched. The CDR3 consists of 15 residues. Germline CDR1 is LGHDT and CDR2 is YNNKEL (reference sequence). This chain's CDR3 is CASSRGQAMNSPLHF. CDR3 DNA: TGTGCCAGCAGCCGAGGACAGGCGATGAATTCACCCCTCCACTTT. Based on the CDR3 plus reference TRBV3-1 and TRBJ1-6, the full variable domain is DTAVSQTPKYLVTQMGNDKSIKCEQNLGHDTMYWYKQDSKKFLKIMFSYNNKELIINETVPNRFSPKSPDKAHLNLHINSLELGDSAVYFCASSRGQAMNSPLHFGNGTRLTVT.

This chain joins TRBV5-1 and TRBJ2-3, with D possibly TRBD1 on 5 matching bases. Trimming left V 7 bases short and J 0 bases short, with 18 bases between. The germline V gene has CDR1 SGHRS and CDR2 YFSETQ. The CDR3 extends over 16 amino acids. CDR3 bases: TGCGCCAGCCGAAAAAAGGACAAATCTAGCACAGATACGCAGTATTTT. This gives the protein CASRKKDKSSTDTQYF.

The rearrangement uses TRBV11-2 and TRBJ1-2, with D hard to call. This CDR3 is built from 15 residues. V was cut by 1 base and J by 3 bases, with 12 bases left in between. Germline V gives CDR1 SGHAT, CDR2 FQNNGV. CDR3 sequence (DNA): TGTGCCAGCAGCTTAGCAGTCGCTAGCGACTATGGCTACACCTTC. This codes for CASSLAVASDYGYTF.

The V call is TRBV7-2, the J call TRBJ2-7; D is ambiguous. This CDR3 is built from 12 residues. Per the germline V gene, CDR1 is SGHTA and CDR2 is FQGNSA. Trimming removed 3 bases at V and 5 bases at J, with 8 bases between. The CDR3 reads CASSFMTDEQYF. The CDR3 nucleotides are TGTGCCAGCAGCTTTATGACGGACGAGCAGTACTTC. Full variable domain (rest looked up from reference TRBV7-2 and TRBJ2-7): GAGVSQSPSNKVTEKGKDVELRCDPISGHTALYWYRQSLGQGLEFLIYFQGNSAPDKSGLPSDRFSAERTGGSVSTLTIQRTQQEDSAVYLCASSFMTDEQYFGPGTRLTVT.

This clonotype was picked up many times. The V and J genes are TRBV4-3 and TRBJ1-1, with TRBD1 matching 8 bases. The V gene's germline CDR1 is LGHNA and CDR2 YSLEER. With 6 bases clipped from V and 1 base from J, the junction kept 4 bases outside the gene matches. CDR3 size: 14 residues. CDR3 in DNA: TGCGCCAGCAGAAGACAGGGGTCGAACACTGAAGCTTTCTTT. Protein sequence: CASRRQGSNTEAFF.

V usage is TRBV10-3 and J usage is TRBJ1-2, with D tentatively TRBD1 (6 bases). V lost 8 bases to trimming and J lost 1 base, with 26 bases between them. This CDR3 has 18 amino acids. Looked up from germline, CDR1 is ENHRY and CDR2 is SYGVKD. The CDR3 reads CAIQTVTGSQAGNYGYTF. CDR3 bases: TGTGCCATCCAGACCGTGACAGGATCGCAGGCTGGTAACTATGGCTACACCTTC.

This clonotype has only a few counts. The V gene is TRBV7-8, the J gene TRBJ1-1; TRBD1 aligns across 7 bases. V was pared by 2 bases and J by 6 bases, with 9 bases of the junction left unmatched. Germline CDR1 is SGHVS and CDR2 is FQNEAQ. The CDR3 has 15 amino acids. Written as DNA, the CDR3 is TGTGCCAGCAGCTTAATTGATGCGACAGGGCCTGAAGCTTTCTTT. Translating gives CASSLIDATGPEAFF.

There are many counts of this clonotype. This sequence joins TRBV6-5 and TRBJ1-1, with 7 nucleotides matching TRBD1. CDR1 and CDR2 (germline): MNHEY, SVGAGI. The J segment lost 1 base and the V segment lost 6 bases, leaving 8 bases of the junction unmatched. This CDR3 spans 15 amino acids. The chain's CDR3 is CASSPSGTENTEAFF. The CDR3 DNA follows: TGTGCCAGCAGCCCCTCCGGGACAGAGAACACTGAAGCTTTCTTT.